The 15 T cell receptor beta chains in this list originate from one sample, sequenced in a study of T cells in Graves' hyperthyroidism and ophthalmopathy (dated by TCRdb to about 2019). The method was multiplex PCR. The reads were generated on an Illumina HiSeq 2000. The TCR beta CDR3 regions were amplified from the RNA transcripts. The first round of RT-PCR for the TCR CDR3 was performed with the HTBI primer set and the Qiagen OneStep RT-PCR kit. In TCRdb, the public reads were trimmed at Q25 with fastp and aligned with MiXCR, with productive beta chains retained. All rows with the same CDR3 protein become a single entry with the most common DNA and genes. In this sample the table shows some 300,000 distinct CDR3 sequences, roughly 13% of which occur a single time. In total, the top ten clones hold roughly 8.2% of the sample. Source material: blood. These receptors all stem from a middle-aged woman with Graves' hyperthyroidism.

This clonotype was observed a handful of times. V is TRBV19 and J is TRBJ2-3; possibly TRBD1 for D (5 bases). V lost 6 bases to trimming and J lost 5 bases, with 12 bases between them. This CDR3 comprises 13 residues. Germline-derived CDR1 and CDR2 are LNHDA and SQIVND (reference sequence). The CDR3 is CASSITQGDTQYF. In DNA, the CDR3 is TGTGCCAGTAGCATCACGCAGGGAGATACGCAGTATTTT.

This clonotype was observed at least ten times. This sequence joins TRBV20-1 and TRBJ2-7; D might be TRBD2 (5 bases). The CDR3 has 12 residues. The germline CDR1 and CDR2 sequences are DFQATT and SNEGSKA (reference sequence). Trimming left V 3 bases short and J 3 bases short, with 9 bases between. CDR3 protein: CSASGIYYEQYF. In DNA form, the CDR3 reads TGCAGTGCTAGCGGGATTTACTACGAGCAGTACTTC.

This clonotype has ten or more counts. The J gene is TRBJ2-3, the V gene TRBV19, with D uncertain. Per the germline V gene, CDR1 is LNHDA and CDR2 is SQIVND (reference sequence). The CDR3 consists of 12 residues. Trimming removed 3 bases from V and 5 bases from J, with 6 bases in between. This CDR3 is CASSMAVDTQYF. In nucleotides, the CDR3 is TGTGCCAGTAGTATGGCCGTAGATACGCAGTATTTT.

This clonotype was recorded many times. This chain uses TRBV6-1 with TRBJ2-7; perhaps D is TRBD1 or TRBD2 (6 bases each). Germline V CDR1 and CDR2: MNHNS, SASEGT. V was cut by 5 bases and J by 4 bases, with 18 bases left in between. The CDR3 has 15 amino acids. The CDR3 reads CASSYWGRGRYEQYF. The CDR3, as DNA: TGTGCCAGCAGTTATTGGGGGCGGGGCCGGTACGAGCAGTACTTC.

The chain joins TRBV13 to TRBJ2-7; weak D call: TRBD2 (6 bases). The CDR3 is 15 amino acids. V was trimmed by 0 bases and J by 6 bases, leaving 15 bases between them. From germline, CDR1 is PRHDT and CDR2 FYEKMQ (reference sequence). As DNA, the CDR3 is TGTGCCAGCAGCTTAGGGGAACGGGAGTCGGGCGAGCAGTACTTC. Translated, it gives CASSLGERESGEQYF.

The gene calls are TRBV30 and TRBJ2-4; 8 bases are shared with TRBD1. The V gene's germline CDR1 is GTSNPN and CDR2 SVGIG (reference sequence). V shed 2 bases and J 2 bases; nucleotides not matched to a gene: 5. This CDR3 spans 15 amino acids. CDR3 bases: TGTGCCTGGAGTCTACAGGGGGTTCCCAAAAACATTCAGTACTTC. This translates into CAWSLQGVPKNIQYF.

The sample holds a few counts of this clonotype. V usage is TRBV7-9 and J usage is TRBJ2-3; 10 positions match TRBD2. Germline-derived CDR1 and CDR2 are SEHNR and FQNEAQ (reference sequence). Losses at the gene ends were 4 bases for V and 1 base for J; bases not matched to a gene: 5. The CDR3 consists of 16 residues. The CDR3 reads CASSSTGTSGTDTQYF. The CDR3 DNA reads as TGTGCCAGCAGCTCCACCGGGACTAGCGGCACAGATACGCAGTATTTT.

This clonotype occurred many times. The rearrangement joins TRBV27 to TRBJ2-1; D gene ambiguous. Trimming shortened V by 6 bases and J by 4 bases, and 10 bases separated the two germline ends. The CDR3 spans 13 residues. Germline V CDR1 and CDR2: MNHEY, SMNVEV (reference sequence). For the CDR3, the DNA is TGTGCCAGCAGAGGAGACGGTTACAATGAGCAGTTCTTC. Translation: CASRGDGYNEQFF.

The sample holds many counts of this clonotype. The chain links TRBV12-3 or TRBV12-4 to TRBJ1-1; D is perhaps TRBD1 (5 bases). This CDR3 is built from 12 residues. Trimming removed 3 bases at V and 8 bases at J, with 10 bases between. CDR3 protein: CASSLRGPEAFF. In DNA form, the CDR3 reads TGTGCCAGCAGTTTGAGGGGACCCGAAGCTTTCTTT.

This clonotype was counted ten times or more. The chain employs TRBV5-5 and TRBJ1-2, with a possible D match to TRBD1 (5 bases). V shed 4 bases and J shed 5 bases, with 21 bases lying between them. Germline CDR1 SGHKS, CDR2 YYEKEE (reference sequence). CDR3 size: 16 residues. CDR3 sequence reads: CASSTRDEGFGYGYTF. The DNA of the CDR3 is TGTGCCAGCAGCACCCGGGACGAGGGCTTCGGGTATGGCTACACCTTC.

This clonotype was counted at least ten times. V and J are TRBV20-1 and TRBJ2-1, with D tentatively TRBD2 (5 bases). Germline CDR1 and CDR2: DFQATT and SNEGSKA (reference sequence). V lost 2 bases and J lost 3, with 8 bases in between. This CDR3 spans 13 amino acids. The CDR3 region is CSARRRDYNEQFF. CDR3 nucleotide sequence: TGCAGTGCTAGACGCCGGGACTACAATGAGCAGTTCTTC.

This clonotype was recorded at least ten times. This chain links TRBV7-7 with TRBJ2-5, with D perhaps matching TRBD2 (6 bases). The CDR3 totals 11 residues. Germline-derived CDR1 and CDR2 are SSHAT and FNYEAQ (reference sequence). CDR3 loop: CASGGTETQYF. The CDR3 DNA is TGTGCTAGCGGTGGTACGGAGACCCAGTACTTC.

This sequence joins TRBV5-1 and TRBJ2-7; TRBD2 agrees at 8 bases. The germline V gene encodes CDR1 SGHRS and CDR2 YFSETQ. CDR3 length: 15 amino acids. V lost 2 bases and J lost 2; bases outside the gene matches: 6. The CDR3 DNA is TGCGCCAGCAGCTTATCCGCGGGGGGTCCCTACGAGCAGTACTTC. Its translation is CASSLSAGGPYEQYF.

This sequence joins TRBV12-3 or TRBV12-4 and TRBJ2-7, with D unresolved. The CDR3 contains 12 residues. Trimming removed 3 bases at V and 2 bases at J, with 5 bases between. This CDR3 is CASSFSPYEQYF. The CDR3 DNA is TGTGCCAGCAGTTTTTCTCCCTACGAGCAGTACTTC.

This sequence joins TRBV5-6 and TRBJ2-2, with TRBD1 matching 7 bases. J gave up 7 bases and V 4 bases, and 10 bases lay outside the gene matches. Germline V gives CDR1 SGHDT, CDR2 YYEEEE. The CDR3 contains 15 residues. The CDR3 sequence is CASSKGQVVSGELFF. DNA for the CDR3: TGTGCCAGCAGCAAAGGACAGGTGGTTAGCGGGGAGCTGTTTTTT.